This T cell receptor beta chain originates from a study of shared clonotypes between healthy human individuals. Study-wide points: Naive subsets typically showed greater estimated richness than memory subsets.

TCRdb's copy holds only in-frame clones and misses some; the assay was immunoSEQ multiplex PCR. This table has more than 2 million clones, over 85% appearing once. Concerning this clone itself: Its target is unknown. Other DNA sequences within the sample encode an identical CDR3.

In the naive CD8 group, cells lacked CD45RO and were positively selected for CCR7, so terminally differentiated effector memory CD45RA+ cells were left out. The CDR3 is 14 amino acids. Trimming at V came to 3 bases and at J to 9 bases, leaving 4 bases not matched to a gene. Germline V gene sequence: CDR1 MNHEY, CDR2 SMNVEV (reference sequence). The chain carries TRBV27 and TRBJ1-6, with 8 bases identical to TRBD1. The sequenced sample consisted of naive CD8+ T cells sorted from blood. The TCR originated in a man aged 18 to 29 in good health. The CDR3 coding sequence is TGTGCCAGCAGTTTTACAGGGGGGAGTTCACCCCTCCACTTT. Amino acids: CASSFTGGSSPLHF.